This T cell receptor (beta chain) was sequenced for a study of human T cells and chemical hapten exposure. Looking at the study overall: Weekly scalp doses of diphenylcyclopropenone were given to patients during the roughly 26-week study. Alopecia areata, totalis and universalis patients, mostly female, were included.

Time point meaning: patch test 3, about 24 weeks after DPC sensitization. This sample's treatment: therapeutic diphenylcyclopropenone sensitization with weekly scalp DPC. Via MiXCR, TCRdb re-called the RACE reads, giving one row per CDR3 protein. The data hold over 65,000 distinct CDR3 sequences, with approximately 12% observed a single time. The CDR3 has 13 amino acids. V lost 4 bases, J lost 2 bases, and 7 bases lay in between. Germline V gene sequence: CDR1 LNHDA, CDR2 SQIVND (reference sequence). The sample here was whole blood, taken in connection with sensitization to the hapten diphenylcyclopropenone (DPC). The sequence was collected from a woman between 45 and 60 years old with alopecia areata. Some clones in this sample may be carry-over from other donors' samples. The genes are TRBV19 and TRBJ2-3, with a weak D call TRBD2 (5 bases). CDR3 nucleotide sequence: TGTGCCAGTAGTACAGCGGCCACAGATACGCAGTATTTT. Protein sequence: CASSTAATDTQYF.